The 14 T cell receptor beta chains below were found in one sample sequenced in a study of blood T cell repertoires in COVID-19. Only in-frame clones appear in the TCRdb table, and some are missing; sequencing was by immunoSEQ multiplex PCR. The sample has a few hundred thousand clones, 88% seen once. The sample consisted of peripheral blood. These receptor sequences come from a woman aged 25 to 39 with COVID-19, enrolled during active disease.

The genes are TRBV7-8 and TRBJ2-1; D is unclear. CDR1 and CDR2 (germline): SGHVS, FQNEAQ. This CDR3 has 13 residues. The V and J ends lost 1 base and 1 base respectively, with 2 bases between them. The chain's CDR3 is CASSLVSYNEQFF. DNA for the CDR3: TGTGCCAGCAGCTTAGTATCCTACAATGAGCAGTTCTTC.

This chain uses TRBV4-1 with TRBJ1-2, with 7 bases matching TRBD1. The V and J ends lost 4 bases and 6 bases, in that order; junction bases with no gene match: 11. CDR3 length equals 15 residues. Germline V gene data show CDR1 as MGHRA and CDR2 as YSYEKL. The CDR3 DNA reads as TGCGCCAGCAGCCTAGAAGACAGGGTATCGGATGGCTACACCTTC. Protein product: CASSLEDRVSDGYTF.

J is TRBJ2-1 and V is TRBV30; weak D call: TRBD1 (6 bases). Germline V gene lookup returns CDR1 GTSNPN and CDR2 SVGIG (reference sequence). The CDR3 runs 14 residues. V was shortened by 1 base and J by 9 bases, with 16 bases between the two germline ends. Here the CDR3 DNA reads TGTGCCTGGAGTGAGTATCTGGGGGCAGGTGAGCAGTTCTTC. Amino acids: CAWSEYLGAGEQFF.

The J gene is TRBJ1-2, the V gene TRBV5-1; D is undetermined. Trimming shortened V by 3 bases and J by 3 bases, and 12 bases separated the two germline ends. The CDR3 extends over 14 amino acids. In germline, CDR1 is SGHRS, CDR2 YFSETQ. In DNA form, the CDR3 reads TGCGCCAGCAGCTACGGTACCGCTGACTATGGCTACACCTTC. Protein sequence: CASSYGTADYGYTF.

The CDR3 loop reads CASSFEGDTQYF. As DNA, the CDR3 is TGTGCCAGCAGCTTCGAGGGAGATACGCAGTATTTT. The chain employs TRBV7-2 and TRBJ2-3, with D tentatively TRBD2 (5 bases). This CDR3 has 12 amino acids. V lost 3 bases to trimming and J lost 5 bases, with 6 bases between them. CDR1 and CDR2 from the germline V gene are SGHTA and FQGNSA.

The chain has TRBV27 and TRBJ2-5; tentatively, D is TRBD2 (6 bases). The CDR3 contains 15 residues. Trimming cost V 5 bases and J 1 base, with 14 bases left between them. Germline V gene data show CDR1 as MNHEY and CDR2 as SMNVEV (reference sequence). Written as DNA, the CDR3 is TGTGCCAGCAGTCCCTTTCGGGGGTTCCAAGAGACCCAGTACTTC. Translation: CASSPFRGFQETQYF.

The chain is built from TRBV28 and TRBJ1-2, with 7 bases that match TRBD1. CDR3 length: 11 residues. Germline CDR1 MDHEN, CDR2 SYDVKM. With 9 bases clipped from V and 8 bases from J, the junction kept 6 bases outside the gene matches. The CDR3 sequence is CASRQGLGYTF. CDR3 in DNA: TGTGCCAGTCGACAGGGTCTGGGCTACACCTTC.

The rearrangement joins TRBV19 to TRBJ2-3; 10 bases are shared with TRBD2. The germline V gene encodes CDR1 LNHDA and CDR2 SQIVND (reference sequence). The CDR3 length is 16 residues. The V and J ends lost 3 bases and 2 bases, in that order; junction bases with no gene match: 5. The CDR3 spells CASSISSGGTTDTQYF. In nucleotides, the CDR3 is TGTGCCAGTAGTATCAGTAGCGGGGGGACCACAGATACGCAGTATTTT. Based on the CDR3 plus reference TRBV19 and TRBJ2-3, the full variable domain is DGGITQSPKYLFRKEGQNVTLSCEQNLNHDAMYWYRQDPGQGLRLIYYSQIVNDFQKGDIAEGYSVSREKKESFPLTVTSAQKNPTAFYLCASSISSGGTTDTQYFGPGTRLTVL.

J is TRBJ2-1 and V is TRBV30; 7 bases are shared with TRBD2. The ends lost 1 base at V and 0 bases at J; junction bases unmatched: 3. Germline-derived CDR1 and CDR2 are GTSNPN and SVGIG (reference sequence). The CDR3 extends over 15 amino acids. DNA for the CDR3: TGTGCCTGGAGTGGCGGGGGAAGCTCCTACAATGAGCAGTTCTTC. Its translation: CAWSGGGSSYNEQFF.

The chain couples TRBV7-9 to TRBJ2-3; TRBD2 aligns across 9 bases. Germline values: CDR1 SEHNR, CDR2 FQNEAQ (reference sequence). The CDR3 runs 12 residues. J lost 14 bases, V lost 7 bases, and 10 bases had no gene match. CDR3 loop: CASKGRGGLSYF. The CDR3 nucleotides are TGTGCCAGCAAGGGGCGGGGGGGCCTATCGTATTTT.

This clone was recorded a few times. The chain has TRBV2 and TRBJ2-7, with unresolved D. V gave up 8 bases and J gave up 2 bases, with 13 bases separating them. The CDR3 has 13 residues. Germline-derived CDR1 and CDR2 are SNHLY and FYNNEI. The DNA for the CDR3 is TGTGCCAGCGGTCTAGAGGCCGCCTACGAGCAGTACTTC. It encodes CASGLEAAYEQYF.

V gene TRBV6-5 combines with J gene TRBJ2-7, with 9 nucleotides matching TRBD1. The CDR3 contains 14 residues. Germline CDR1 reads MNHEY; CDR2 reads SVGAGI. With 5 bases clipped from V and 1 base from J, the junction kept 3 bases outside the gene matches. CDR3 amino acids: CASSRTGESYEQYV. CDR3 sequence (DNA): TGTGCCAGCAGTAGGACAGGGGAGTCCTACGAGCAGTACGTC.

CDR3 nucleotides: TGCGCCAGCAGTCCCCCGGCGGCGGGGAACACTGAAGCTTTCTTT. Translation gives CASSPPAAGNTEAFF. The chain employs TRBV5-1 and TRBJ1-1, with D unresolved. V was shortened by 5 bases and J by 1 base, with 15 bases between the two germline ends. In germline, CDR1 is SGHRS, CDR2 YFSETQ. The CDR3 is 15 residues long.

V usage is TRBV5-4 and J usage is TRBJ2-1, with D uncertain. CDR3 length equals 15 residues. Trimming removed 4 bases from V and 7 bases from J, with 18 bases in between. CDR1 SGHNT and CDR2 YYREEE come from the germline V gene (reference sequence). Here the CDR3 reads CASSPSPPGRNEQFF. DNA of the CDR3: TGTGCCAGCAGCCCGTCTCCCCCAGGAAGAAATGAGCAGTTCTTC. Full variable domain (outside the CDR3, taken from reference TRBV5-4 and TRBJ2-1): ETGVTQSPTHLIKTRGQQVTLRCSSQSGHNTVSWYQQALGQGPQFIFQYYREEENGRGNFPPRFSGLQFPNYSSELNVNALELDDSALYLCASSPSPPGRNEQFFGPGTRLTVL.